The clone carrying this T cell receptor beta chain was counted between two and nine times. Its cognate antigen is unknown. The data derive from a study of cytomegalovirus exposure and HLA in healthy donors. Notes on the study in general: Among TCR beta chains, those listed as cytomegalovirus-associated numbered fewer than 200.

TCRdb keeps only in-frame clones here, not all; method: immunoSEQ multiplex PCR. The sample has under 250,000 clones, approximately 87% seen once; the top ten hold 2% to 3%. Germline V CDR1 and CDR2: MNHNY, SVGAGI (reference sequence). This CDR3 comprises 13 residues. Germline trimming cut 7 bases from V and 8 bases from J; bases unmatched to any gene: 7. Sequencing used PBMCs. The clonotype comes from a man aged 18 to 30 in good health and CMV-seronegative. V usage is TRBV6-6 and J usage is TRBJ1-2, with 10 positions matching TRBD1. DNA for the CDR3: TGTGCCAGCATGACAGGGGGCAGAATCGGCTACACCTTC. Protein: CASMTGGRIGYTF.